This TCR beta chain was recovered during a study of OX40 agonist ivuxolimab in advanced cancers. Study context: At 65% to 85% male, the cohort had a mean age of approximately 60 years, ranging from 23 to 79.

Repertoires were generated with immunoSEQ multiplex PCR, while TCRdb's copy carries only in-frame clones and drops some. The sample has 9,500 to 11,000 clones, roughly 73% seen once. Patients were ruled out by autoimmune disease history or systemic immunosuppression. Study-wide findings and caveats: There were also nonresponders showing low normalized T-cell clonal expansion. CD4+ T cells averaged fewer expanded clones than CD8+ T cells.

A note on this clone: Its matching antigen is unknown.

This CDR3 is 13 amino acids long. Trimming removed 5 bases from V and 7 bases from J; junction bases left unmatched: 5. The germline gives CDR1 MNHEY, CDR2 SVGAGI. The specimen comprised CD4+ or CD8+ T cells sorted from blood, sampled in a trial of the OX40 agonist ivuxolimab. This chain uses TRBV6-5 with TRBJ2-1; 7 bases align to TRBD1. This receptor was identified in an adult with an advanced solid tumor such as melanoma, head and neck, liver or kidney cancer. The CDR3 DNA sequence: TGTGCCAGCAGTCCTACAGGGGAAAATGAGCAGTTCTTC. This translates into CASSPTGENEQFF.